This T cell receptor beta chain was retrieved from a study of cytomegalovirus exposure and HLA in healthy donors. Study-wide results and caveats: First-cohort TCR clusters were later found to tend to co-occur in the 120 or so validation repertoires.

Using immunoSEQ multiplex PCR, the repertoire was profiled, and TCRdb retains in-frame clones only, with some absent. The data show about 82,000 clones, approximately 93% seen once. Turning to this clone: Its antigen is currently unknown.

Looked up from germline, CDR1 is LNHDA and CDR2 is SQIVND (reference sequence). There are 16 residues in the CDR3. Trimming shortened V by 5 bases and J by 0 bases, and 15 bases separated the two germline ends. The sequence derives from a man between 18 and 29 years old in good health and CMV-seronegative. The chain has TRBV19 and TRBJ2-3; D possibly corresponds to TRBD2 (5 bases). The material sequenced was PBMCs. CDR3 sequence reads: CASSPSTTSSTDTQYF. The CDR3, as DNA: TGTGCCAGTAGTCCTAGCACGACCTCTAGCACAGATACGCAGTATTTT.